Given below is one T cell receptor beta chain in context. The antigen is unknown. Trimming left V 2 bases short and J 3 bases short, with 9 bases between. Germline V gives CDR1 SGHRS, CDR2 YFSETQ. The CDR3 is 14 amino acids. The donors (healthy individuals) were bone marrow donors. These data originate in a study of cytomegalovirus exposure and HLA in healthy donors. About the study: Approximately 85 million unique TCRs from HLA-typed donors were held in an early data release. When fewer than 400 donors were genotyped, about 81% of them were found to fall in the Caucasian-associated ancestry cluster.

The PCR had 60 Vbeta and 13 Jbeta primers. TCRdb's table, derived via immunoSEQ multiplex PCR, lists solely in-frame clones and lacks some. Of approximately 53,000 clones listed, 77% are singletons. The study's findings and limits: In a later analysis, across HLA loci, associated TCR counts were highest for DRB1, lowest for HLA-C.

The J gene is TRBJ1-5, the V gene TRBV5-1; TRBD1 is a possible D gene (6 bases). The sequencing input was PBMCs. The TCR sequence derives from a woman in her forties in good health and CMV-seropositive. DNA of the CDR3: TGCGCCAGCAGCTTAGGGGGTTTCAATCAGCCCCAGCATTTT. It codes for CASSLGGFNQPQHF.